These 24 T cell receptor beta chains share one sample of origin, sequenced in a study of cytomegalovirus exposure and HLA in healthy donors. In the PCR, 60 Vbeta and 13 Jbeta primers were used. Sequencing used immunoSEQ multiplex PCR; TCRdb keeps in-frame clones, though not all of them. Among 75,000 to 100,000 clones, 81% were seen once, and the ten largest hold 4.5% to 5.5%. What was sequenced was PBMCs. Receptor source: a middle-aged man in good health and CMV-seropositive.

The genes are TRBV12-5 and TRBJ2-1; maybe TRBD2 (5 bases). The CDR3 covers 19 residues. The V and J ends lost 1 base and 1 base respectively, with 20 bases between them. Per the germline V gene, CDR1 is LGHNT and CDR2 is FRNRAP. The CDR3 loop is CASGLDWDMRRLSYNEQFF. The DNA for the CDR3 is TGTGCTAGTGGTTTGGATTGGGATATGAGGAGGCTTTCCTACAATGAGCAGTTCTTC.

Concerning this clone: Lacking the conserved final phenylalanine or tryptophan, this CDR3 likely reflects a read error. The rearrangement links TRBV28 to TRBJ2-4, with 7 positions matching TRBD1. Germline values: CDR1 MDHEN, CDR2 SYDVKM. The CDR3 is 15 amino acids. V lost 7 bases to trimming and J lost 0 bases; unmatched junction nucleotides: 6. As DNA, the CDR3 is TGTGCCAGCAACCCGACAGGGCTAGCCAAAAACATTCAGTACCTC. This gives the protein CASNPTGLAKNIQYL.

The chain carries TRBV27 and TRBJ1-4; tentative D call: TRBD1 (6 bases). CDR1 is MNHEY and CDR2 is SMNVEV in the germline V gene (reference sequence). Trimming left V 7 bases short and J 0 bases short, with 12 bases between. This CDR3 region has 15 residues. The CDR3 here is CASKLGQTTNEKLFF. Written as DNA, the CDR3 is TGTGCCAGCAAACTCGGACAGACAACTAATGAAAAACTGTTTTTT.

V is TRBV21-1 and J is TRBJ2-7; TRBD2, the table's D call, lacks a check against the DNA. TRBV21-1 is marked as a pseudogene. The CDR3 has 17 residues. The CDR3 DNA reads TGTGCCAGCAGCCCCCGGGGGGAGGGAACTTCCTCCTACGAGCAGTACTTC. It yields the protein CASSPRGEGTSSYEQYF.

V and J are TRBV15 and TRBJ1-1, with 9 positions matching TRBD1. This CDR3 contains 16 residues. The junction had 7 bases not matched to a gene; V was cut back by 0 bases and J by 5 bases. Germline-derived CDR1 and CDR2 are LNHNV and YYDKDF (reference sequence). The chain's CDR3 is CATSRDQGQGGTEAFF. The DNA of the CDR3 is TGTGCCACCAGCAGAGATCAGGGACAGGGTGGGACTGAAGCTTTCTTT.

A remark on this clone: The junction departs from the called germline gene at one end, perhaps through a read error. The chain links TRBV27 to TRBJ2-1; the D is unclear. CDR1 is MNHEY and CDR2 is SMNVEV in the germline V gene (reference sequence). This CDR3 contains 16 residues. The CDR3 DNA follows: TGTGCCAGCTGTTTAATTCCGGGTCCTCCTAACAATGAGCAGTTCTTC. The encoded protein is CASCLIPGPPNNEQFF.

The V call is TRBV2, the J call TRBJ2-3, with 9 bases matching TRBD1. Trimming at V came to 10 bases and at J to 1 base, leaving 6 bases not matched to a gene. Germline CDR1 is SNHLY and CDR2 is FYNNEI. The CDR3 spans 14 residues. The CDR3 nucleotides read TGTGCCACCAGACAGGGGGGGGGCACAGATACGCAGTATTTT. Its translation: CATRQGGGTDTQYF.

The rearrangement uses TRBV6-5 and TRBJ1-6; 7 bases map to TRBD1. V lost 6 bases to trimming and J lost 6 bases; unmatched junction nucleotides: 8. This CDR3 is built from 15 residues. Germline lookup yields CDR1 MNHEY and CDR2 SVGAGI. Here the CDR3 DNA reads TGTGCCAGCAGACCTTTCGGACAGGTTAATTCACCCCTCCACTTT. Protein product: CASRPFGQVNSPLHF.

The chain combines TRBV28 with TRBJ1-2, with D maybe TRBD1 (5 bases). Trimming shortened V by 2 bases and J by 1 base, and 14 bases separated the two germline ends. The germline CDR1 and CDR2 sequences are MDHEN and SYDVKM. This CDR3 is built from 16 residues. CDR3 amino acids: CASSLGGAGFNYGYTF. The CDR3 region has the DNA TGTGCCAGCAGTTTAGGCGGGGCCGGCTTTAACTATGGCTACACCTTC.

Here the CDR3 reads CAISEDREKLFF. The CDR3 bases are TGTGCCATCAGTGAAGACAGGGAAAAACTGTTTTTT. The chain couples TRBV10-3 to TRBJ1-4; tentatively, D is TRBD1 (6 bases). This CDR3 region has 12 residues. The germline V gene has CDR1 ENHRY and CDR2 SYGVKD. V lost 3 bases and J lost 8, with 7 bases in between.

The chain carries TRBV5-1 and TRBJ2-3; possible D gene TRBD2, 6 bases. Germline V CDR1 and CDR2: SGHRS, YFSETQ. The CDR3 is 15 residues long. V was shortened by 3 bases and J by 0 bases, with 11 bases between the two germline ends. The CDR3 is CASSSSGTSTDTQYF. DNA for the CDR3: TGCGCCAGCAGCTCATCCGGGACTAGCACAGATACGCAGTATTTT.

For this clone: Germline and junction disagree at one end, which may indicate a read error. The CDR3 region has the DNA TGTGCCAGCAGTTTCGCCAACACATATACGCAGTATTTT. Amino acid sequence: CASSFANTYTQYF. V usage is TRBV28 and J usage is TRBJ2-3; no clear D gene. This CDR3 region has 13 residues. CDR1 MDHEN and CDR2 SYDVKM come from the germline V gene.

The rearrangement uses TRBV27 and TRBJ1-6, with 9 bases identical to TRBD1. Germline-derived CDR1 and CDR2 are MNHEY and SMNVEV (reference sequence). The CDR3 consists of 15 residues. J gave up 5 bases and V 1 base, and 0 bases lay outside the gene matches. This chain's CDR3 is CASSLWDRDNSPLHF. The CDR3 DNA follows: TGTGCCAGCAGTTTATGGGACAGGGATAATTCACCCCTCCACTTT.

This clone showed up just a few times. V gene TRBV27 combines with J gene TRBJ1-5, with D perhaps TRBD1 (5 bases). CDR1 MNHEY and CDR2 SMNVEV come from the germline V gene (reference sequence). The CDR3 has 14 amino acids. Trimming took 5 bases from V and 7 from J, leaving 15 bases between them. The CDR3 DNA reads as TGTGCCAGCAGTCCTATGTCAGGGAGGCAGCCCCAGCATTTT. Amino acid sequence: CASSPMSGRQPQHF.

CDR3 protein: CASRTQGFNEQFF. The CDR3 bases are TGTGCCAGCAGAACACAGGGGTTCAATGAGCAGTTCTTC. The chain is built from TRBV28 and TRBJ2-1; 7 bases agree with TRBD1. The V and J ends lost 6 bases and 6 bases, in that order; junction bases with no gene match: 5. The CDR3 has 13 amino acids. Germline V lookup: CDR1 MDHEN, CDR2 SYDVKM.

The gene calls are TRBV5-1 and TRBJ2-3; 8 nucleotides line up with TRBD2. There are 14 residues in the CDR3. Trimming cost V 4 bases and J 6 bases; bases outside gene matches: 7. Germline-derived CDR1 and CDR2 are SGHRS and YFSETQ. The CDR3: CASSPQTGGDTQYF. Here the CDR3 DNA reads TGCGCCAGCAGCCCTCAAACGGGGGGGGATACGCAGTATTTT.

This clone was seen more than once but under ten times. CDR3 nucleotides: TGTGCCAGCAGCCAAGGACAGGGGTCCTTTTACGAGCAGTACTTC. It is translated as CASSQGQGSFYEQYF. The rearrangement uses TRBV7-2 and TRBJ2-7; 9 bases are a match to TRBD1. The V gene end was trimmed by 5 bases and the J gene end by 4 bases; junction bases not matched to a gene: 9. The CDR3 covers 15 residues. The germline V gene encodes CDR1 SGHTA and CDR2 FQGNSA.

V and J are TRBV5-1 and TRBJ2-7; maybe TRBD1 (5 bases). Trimming left V 0 bases short and J 3 bases short, with 7 bases between. The length of the CDR3 is 13 residues. The germline gives CDR1 SGHRS, CDR2 YFSETQ. DNA for the CDR3: TGCGCCAGCAGCTTGGCTCAGGGCTACGAGCAGTACTTC. Amino acids: CASSLAQGYEQYF. Supplemented by reference TRBV5-1 and TRBJ2-7, the full variable domain reads KAGVTQTPRYLIKTRGQQVTLSCSPISGHRSVSWYQQTPGQGLQFLFEYFSETQRNKGNFPGRFSGRQFSNSRSEMNVSTLELGDSALYLCASSLAQGYEQYFGPGTRLTVT.

This chain links TRBV4-2 with TRBJ1-2; 7 positions match TRBD1. CDR3 length: 15 residues. Trimming took 1 base from V and 2 from J; bases not matched to a gene: 4. CDR1 is LGHNA and CDR2 is YNFKEQ in the germline V gene. The CDR3: CASSQVGGTNYGYTF. CDR3 sequence (DNA): TGTGCCAGCAGCCAAGTAGGGGGCACCAACTATGGCTACACCTTC.

The chain joins TRBV6-5 to TRBJ2-7; 8 bases are shared with TRBD1. CDR3 length: 15 amino acids. The germline V gene encodes CDR1 MNHEY and CDR2 SVGAGI. Losses at the gene ends were 6 bases for V and 3 bases for J; bases not matched to a gene: 10. The CDR3 DNA is TGTGCCAGCAGGAGGGGCAGGGGGCTTGGCTACGAGCAGTACTTC. It codes for CASRRGRGLGYEQYF.

The rearrangement uses TRBV7-9 and TRBJ1-1; TRBD1 agrees at 8 bases. Per germline, CDR1 SEHNR and CDR2 FQNEAQ (reference sequence). V lost 2 bases and J lost 1; bases outside the gene matches: 3. The CDR3 runs to 15 residues. The CDR3 DNA sequence: TGTGCCAGCAGCTTAATGGGACAGGCGAACACTGAAGCTTTCTTT. This translates into CASSLMGQANTEAFF.

V usage is TRBV21-1 and J usage is TRBJ2-3; the D call in the table, TRBD2, was not verified against the DNA. TRBV21-1 is deemed a pseudogene. This CDR3 has 18 amino acids. The CDR3 DNA reads as TGTGCCAGCAGCAGGCTAGCGGGAGTAGGGCCTTCCACAGATACGCAGTATTTT. Its translation: CASSRLAGVGPSTDTQYF.

The V call is TRBV6-5, the J call TRBJ2-5, with D perhaps matching TRBD2 (5 bases). The CDR3 runs 15 residues. The V end lost 6 bases, the J end lost 7 bases, and 21 bases lay between the germline ends. From germline, CDR1 is MNHEY and CDR2 SVGAGI. The CDR3 DNA follows: TGTGCCAGCAGAGCAACGGGGTCCGGAGGTGCGACCCAGTACTTC. This translates into CASRATGSGGATQYF.

The V and J genes are TRBV27 and TRBJ2-1, with 8 bases fitting TRBD1. Germline CDR1 reads MNHEY; CDR2 reads SMNVEV (reference sequence). The CDR3 is made up of 14 amino acids. V trimming: 8 bases; J trimming: 4 bases; junction bases outside the gene matches: 7. CDR3 sequence: CASSRGQEYNEQFF. CDR3 DNA: TGTGCCAGCTCGAGGGGACAGGAGTACAATGAGCAGTTCTTC.